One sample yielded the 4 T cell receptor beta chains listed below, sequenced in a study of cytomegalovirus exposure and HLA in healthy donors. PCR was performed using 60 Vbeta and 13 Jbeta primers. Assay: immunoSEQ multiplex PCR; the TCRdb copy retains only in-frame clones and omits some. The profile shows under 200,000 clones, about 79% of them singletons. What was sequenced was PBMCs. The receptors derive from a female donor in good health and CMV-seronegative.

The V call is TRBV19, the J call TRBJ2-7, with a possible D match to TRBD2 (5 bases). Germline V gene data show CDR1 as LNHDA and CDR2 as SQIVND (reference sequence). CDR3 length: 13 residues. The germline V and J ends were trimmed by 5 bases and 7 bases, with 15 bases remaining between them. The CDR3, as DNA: TGTGCCAGTAGTTCCGGGGAGTTACGAGAGCAGTACTTC. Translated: CASSSGELREQYF.

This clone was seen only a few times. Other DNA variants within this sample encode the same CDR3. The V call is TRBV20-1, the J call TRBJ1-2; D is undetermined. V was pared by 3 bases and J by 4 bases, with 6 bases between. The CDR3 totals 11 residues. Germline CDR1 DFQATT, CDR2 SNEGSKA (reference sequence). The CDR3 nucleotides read TGCAGTGCTAGCCCAGGCTATGGCTACACCTTC. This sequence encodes CSASPGYGYTF.

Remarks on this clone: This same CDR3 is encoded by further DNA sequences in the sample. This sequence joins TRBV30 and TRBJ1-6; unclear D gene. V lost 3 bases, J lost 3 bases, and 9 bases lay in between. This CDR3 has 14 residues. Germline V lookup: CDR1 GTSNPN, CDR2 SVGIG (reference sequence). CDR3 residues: CAWSAGSYNSPLHF. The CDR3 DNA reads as TGTGCCTGGAGCGCGGGCAGCTATAATTCACCCCTCCACTTT.

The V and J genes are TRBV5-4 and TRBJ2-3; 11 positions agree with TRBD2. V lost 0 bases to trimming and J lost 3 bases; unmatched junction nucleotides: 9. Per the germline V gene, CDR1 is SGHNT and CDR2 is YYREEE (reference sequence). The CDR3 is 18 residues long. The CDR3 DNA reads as TGTGCCAGCAGCTTGGCCCGACTGTCTAGCGGGGGGACAGATACGCAGTATTTT. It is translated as CASSLARLSSGGTDTQYF.